The 8 T cell receptor beta chains presented below share a single source sample, sequenced in a study of tumor and adjacent non-tumor tissue in lung cancer. This sample's RNA came from whole unsorted tissue. Three rounds of nested PCR, following a modified ARM-PCR protocol, produced the TCRbeta library. Each CDR3 protein gets one entry after TCRdb re-called the multiplex PCR reads with MiXCR. The table shows over 110,000 distinct CDR3 sequences, with approximately 66% occurring only once. Input material: lung tumor tissue. Receptors were obtained from a man aged 55 to 70 with small cell lung cancer.

The chain employs TRBV7-9 and TRBJ1-2; D gene ambiguous. Germline-derived CDR1 and CDR2 are SEHNR and FQNEAQ (reference sequence). The CDR3 runs to 15 residues. V gave up 4 bases and J gave up 7 bases, with 19 bases separating them. The CDR3 here is CASSSLLRGGGGYTF. As DNA, the CDR3 is TGTGCCAGCAGCTCCCTTCTCCGTGGAGGAGGTGGCTACACCTTC.

This clonotype was detected only a few times. V usage is TRBV7-9 and J usage is TRBJ1-5; perhaps TRBD1 as D (6 bases). The tail of the sequence fits TRBJ2-3 better, so the J call may be wrong. The CDR3 consists of 14 residues. Per germline, CDR1 SEHNR and CDR2 FQNEAQ (reference sequence). The CDR3 loop is CASSFPWDNQPQYF. Here the CDR3 DNA reads TGTGCCAGCAGCTTCCCCTGGGACAATCAGCCCCAGTATTTT.

This clonotype was counted ten times or more. The J gene is TRBJ2-1, the V gene TRBV11-2; TRBD1 is a possible D gene (6 bases). CDR1 and CDR2 from the germline V gene are SGHAT and FQNNGV. There are 14 residues in the CDR3. The V end lost 5 bases, the J end lost 7 bases, and 15 bases lay between the germline ends. The CDR3 protein is CASSRPAGENEQFF. CDR3 sequence (DNA): TGTGCCAGCAGCCGACCGGCAGGGGAAAATGAGCAGTTCTTC. Full variable domain (outside the CDR3, taken from reference TRBV11-2 and TRBJ2-1): EAGVAQSPRYKIIEKRQSVAFWCNPISGHATLYWYQQILGQGPKLLIQFQNNGVVDDSQLPKDRFSAERLKGVDSTLKIQPAKLEDSAVYLCASSRPAGENEQFFGPGTRLTVL.

Note on this clonotype: This clone may be a read error of a much larger clone one base away. The chain combines TRBV5-4 with TRBJ2-3; TRBD2 agrees at 9 bases. The length of the CDR3 is 16 residues. Germline V CDR1 and CDR2: SGHNT, YYREEE (reference sequence). CDR3 protein: CASSRSGRISIDTQYF. For the CDR3, the DNA is TGTGCCAGCAGCAGGAGCGGGAGGATTAGCATAGATACGCAGTATTTT.

This clonotype has just a few counts. The V call is TRBV6-1, the J call TRBJ1-6, with 8 bases lining up with TRBD1. V was pared by 8 bases and J by 5 bases, with 8 bases of the junction left unmatched. Germline lookup yields CDR1 MNHNS and CDR2 SASEGT. The CDR3 is 15 amino acids. CDR3 in amino acids: CASLMDRANNSPLHF. CDR3 nucleotides: TGTGCCAGCCTCATGGACAGGGCGAATAATTCACCCCTCCACTTT.

Points on this clonotype: With a much larger clone just one base away, this may be a read error. V and J are TRBV29-1 and TRBJ1-1; D ambiguous. The germline V gene has CDR1 SQVTM and CDR2 ANQGSEA. With 5 bases removed from V and 4 bases from J, the gap between germline ends came to 17 bases. The CDR3 extends over 14 amino acids. The CDR3: CSVRDLRVGTEAFF. In DNA form, the CDR3 reads TGCAGCGTTCGAGACCTTAGGGTGGGCACTGAAGCTTTCTTT.

The chain employs TRBV28 and TRBJ2-2; 8 bases map to TRBD1. Germline lookup yields CDR1 MDHEN and CDR2 SYDVKM. The CDR3 is 12 residues long. Here the CDR3 reads CVGQGNTGELFF. Here the CDR3 DNA reads TGTGTCGGACAGGGGAACACCGGGGAGCTGTTTTTT.

This clonotype was seen just once. Sequence at one end of the junction differs from germline and may be a read error. The chain combines TRBV11-3 with TRBJ1-2; D possibly corresponds to TRBD1 (5 bases). The CDR3 totals 15 residues. Germline lookup yields CDR1 SGHNT and CDR2 YENEEA. The CDR3 region is CASSFSDTPNYGYTF. As DNA, the CDR3 is TGTGCCAGCAGCTTCTCGGACACGCCTAACTATGGCTACACCTTT.